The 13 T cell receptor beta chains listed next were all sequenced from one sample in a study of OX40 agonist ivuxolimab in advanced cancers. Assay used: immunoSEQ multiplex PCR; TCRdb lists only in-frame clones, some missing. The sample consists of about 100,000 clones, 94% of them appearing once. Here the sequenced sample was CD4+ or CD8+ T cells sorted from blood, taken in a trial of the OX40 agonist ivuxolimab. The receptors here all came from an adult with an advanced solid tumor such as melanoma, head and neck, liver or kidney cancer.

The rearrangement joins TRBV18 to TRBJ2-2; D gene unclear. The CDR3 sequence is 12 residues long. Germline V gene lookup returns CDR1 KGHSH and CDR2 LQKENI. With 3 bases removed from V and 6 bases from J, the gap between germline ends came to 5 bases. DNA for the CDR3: TGTGCCAGCTCACCCTGGCCCGGGGAGCTGTTTTTT. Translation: CASSPWPGELFF.

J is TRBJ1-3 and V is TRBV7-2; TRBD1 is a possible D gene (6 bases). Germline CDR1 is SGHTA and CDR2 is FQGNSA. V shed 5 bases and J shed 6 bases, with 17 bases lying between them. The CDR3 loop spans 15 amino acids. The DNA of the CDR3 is TGTGCCAGCAGCCCAGGGGTGGGACGCCCAAACACCATATATTTT. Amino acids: CASSPGVGRPNTIYF.

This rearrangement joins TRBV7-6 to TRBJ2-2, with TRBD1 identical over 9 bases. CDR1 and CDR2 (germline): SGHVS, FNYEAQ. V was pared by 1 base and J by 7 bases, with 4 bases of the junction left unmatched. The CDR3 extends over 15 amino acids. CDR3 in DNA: TGTGCCAGCAGCTTAGGGACAGGGGCGATCGGGGAGCTGTTTTTT. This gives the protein CASSLGTGAIGELFF.

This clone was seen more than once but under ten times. The CDR3 here is CASMVRGQSYGYTF. Written as DNA, the CDR3 is TGTGCCAGTATGGTCCGGGGGCAAAGCTATGGCTACACCTTC. The chain is built from TRBV19 and TRBJ1-2; the D gene is possibly TRBD1 (6 bases). Germline V CDR1 and CDR2: LNHDA, SQIVND (reference sequence). The CDR3 length is 14 residues. V was trimmed by 7 bases and J by 4 bases, leaving 16 bases between them.

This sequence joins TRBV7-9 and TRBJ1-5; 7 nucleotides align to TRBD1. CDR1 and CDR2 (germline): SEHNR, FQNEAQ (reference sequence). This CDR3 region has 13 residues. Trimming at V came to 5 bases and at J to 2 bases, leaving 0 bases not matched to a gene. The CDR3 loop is CASSDRGNQPQHF. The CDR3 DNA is TGTGCCAGCAGCGACAGGGGCAATCAGCCCCAGCATTTT.

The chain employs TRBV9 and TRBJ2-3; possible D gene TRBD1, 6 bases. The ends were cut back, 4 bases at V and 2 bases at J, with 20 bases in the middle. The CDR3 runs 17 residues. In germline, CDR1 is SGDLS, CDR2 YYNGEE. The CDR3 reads CASSPTGWGPHTDTQYF. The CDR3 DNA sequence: TGTGCCAGCAGCCCTACAGGTTGGGGGCCTCACACAGATACGCAGTATTTT.

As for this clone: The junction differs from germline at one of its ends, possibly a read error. CDR3 DNA: TGCGCCAGCAGTTTGGGAGGGGAGTCCTGGGGGGCTTTCTTT. Translating gives CASSLGGESWGAFF. The V call is TRBV5-1, the J call TRBJ1-1; tentative D call: TRBD1 (5 bases). This CDR3 contains 14 residues. Germline-derived CDR1 and CDR2 are SGHRS and YFSETQ.

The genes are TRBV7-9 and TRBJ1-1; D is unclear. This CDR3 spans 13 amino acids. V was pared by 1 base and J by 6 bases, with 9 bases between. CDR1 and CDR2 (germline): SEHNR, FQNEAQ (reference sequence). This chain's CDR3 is CASSLGAFAEAFF. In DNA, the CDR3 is TGTGCCAGCAGCTTAGGGGCATTTGCTGAAGCTTTCTTT.

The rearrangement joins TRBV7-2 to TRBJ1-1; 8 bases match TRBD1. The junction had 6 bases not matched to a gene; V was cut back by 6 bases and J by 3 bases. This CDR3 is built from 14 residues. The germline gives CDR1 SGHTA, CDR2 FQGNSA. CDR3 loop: CASSSTGVYTEAFF. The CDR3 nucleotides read TGTGCCAGCAGTTCGACAGGGGTGTACACTGAAGCTTTCTTT.

The CDR3 DNA reads TGCGCCAGCAGCCCGGCTGGGCAGATCACTACCTACGAGCAGTACTTC. This encodes CASSPAGQITTYEQYF. The V call is TRBV5-1, the J call TRBJ2-7; D gene uncertain. Trimming took 4 bases from V and 2 from J, leaving 19 bases between them. The germline CDR1 and CDR2 sequences are SGHRS and YFSETQ. This CDR3 contains 16 residues.

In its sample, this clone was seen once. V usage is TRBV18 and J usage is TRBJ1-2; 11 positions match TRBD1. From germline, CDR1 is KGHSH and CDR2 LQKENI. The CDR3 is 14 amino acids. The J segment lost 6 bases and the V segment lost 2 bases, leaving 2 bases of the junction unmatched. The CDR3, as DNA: TGTGCCAGCTCACCAGGGACAGGGGGACATGGCTACACCTTC. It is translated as CASSPGTGGHGYTF.

The CDR3 region has the DNA TGTGCCAGCAGCTTAGATGGTTGGGGCTACACCTTC. Its protein product is CASSLDGWGYTF. V gene TRBV7-2 combines with J gene TRBJ1-2; no clear D gene. Trimming took off 1 base at V and 8 bases at J, with 8 bases between the two ends. The germline CDR1 and CDR2 sequences are SGHTA and FQGNSA. CDR3 length: 12 residues.

The CDR3 bases are TGTGCCGGGGGTCGGACTAGCTTCCACGAGCAGTACTTC. It translates to CAGGRTSFHEQYF. The J gene is TRBJ2-7, the V gene TRBV30, with 8 bases matching TRBD2. V was pared by 8 bases and J by 5 bases, with 11 bases of the junction left unmatched. This CDR3 has 13 amino acids. The germline gives CDR1 GTSNPN, CDR2 SVGIG (reference sequence). The full variable domain, with the rest looked up from reference TRBV30 and TRBJ2-7, is SQTIHQWPATLVQPVGSPLSLECTVEGTSNPNLYWYRQAAGRGLQLLFYSVGIGQISSEVPQNLSASRPQDRQFILSSKKLLLSDSGFYLCAGGRTSFHEQYFGPGTRLTVT.